These 6 T cell receptor beta chains came from one sample sequenced in a study of blood T cell repertoires in COVID-19. Sequencing used immunoSEQ multiplex PCR; TCRdb keeps in-frame clones, though not all of them. The sample carries hundreds of thousands of clones, approximately 90% recorded once. The sequenced sample was peripheral blood. The source of these receptors is a woman aged 25 to 39 with active or convalescent COVID-19.

The genes are TRBV19 and TRBJ1-1, with D hard to call. The ends were cut back, 6 bases at V and 0 bases at J, with 5 bases in the middle. This CDR3 contains 12 residues. CDR1 is LNHDA, CDR2 SQIVND, per germline (reference sequence). The CDR3 DNA sequence: TGTGCCAGTAGACAAATGAACACTGAAGCTTTCTTT. This translates into CASRQMNTEAFF.

V gene TRBV9 combines with J gene TRBJ1-3; D is uncertain. Trimming left V 0 bases short and J 0 bases short, with 19 bases between. Germline assignment: CDR1 SGDLS and CDR2 YYNGEE. The CDR3 is made up of 19 amino acids. CDR3 residues: CASSVVSPYTPISGNTIYF. CDR3 nucleotides: TGTGCCAGCAGCGTAGTTAGCCCATATACCCCGATCTCTGGAAACACCATATATTTT.

The gene calls are TRBV7-2 and TRBJ2-7, with TRBD2 matching over 10 bases. Germline loops: CDR1 SGHTA, CDR2 FQGNSA. This CDR3 has 15 amino acids. V gave up 3 bases and J gave up 7 bases; unmatched junction bases: 9. The CDR3 spells CASSLGGLAAGEQYF. The DNA of the CDR3 is TGTGCCAGCAGCTTGGGCGGACTAGCGGCGGGGGAGCAGTACTTC.

V and J are TRBV10-3 and TRBJ2-7; 9 bases are shared with TRBD1. Per germline, CDR1 ENHRY and CDR2 SYGVKD. The trim removed 6 bases at V and 9 bases at J, leaving 12 bases unmatched. CDR3 size: 14 residues. The CDR3 loop is CAISPGQGPQTQYF. The CDR3 coding sequence is TGTGCCATCAGCCCGGGACAGGGTCCCCAAACGCAGTACTTC.

This clone was counted between two and nine times. The CDR3 DNA is TGTGCCAGCAGCCAGGGACAGGCCCTCTACACCTTC. Residues: CASSQGQALYTF. This rearrangement joins TRBV3-1 (or the pseudogene TRBV3-2) to TRBJ1-2; TRBD1 matches 8 bases. V was pared by 3 bases and J by 10 bases, with 4 bases of the junction left unmatched. There are 12 residues in the CDR3. The germline gives CDR1 LGHDT, CDR2 YNNKEL (reference sequence).

The chain combines TRBV2 with TRBJ2-7; possible D gene TRBD1, 6 bases. This CDR3 has 16 amino acids. Trimming took 3 bases from V and 7 from J, leaving 22 bases between them. The germline V gene has CDR1 SNHLY and CDR2 FYNNEI. The chain's CDR3 is CASSDPSQGRRWEQYF. The CDR3 DNA sequence: TGTGCCAGCAGTGACCCTTCACAGGGTCGAAGGTGGGAGCAGTACTTC. Full variable domain (outside the CDR3, taken from reference TRBV2 and TRBJ2-7): EPEVTQTPSHQVTQMGQEVILRCVPISNHLYFYWYRQILGQKVEFLVSFYNNEISEKSEIFDDQFSVERPDGSNFTLKIRSTKLEDSAMYFCASSDPSQGRRWEQYFGPGTRLTVT.